These 23 T cell receptor beta chains were all obtained from the same sample, sequenced in a study of CD8 T cells in Susac syndrome. An amount of RNA that ranged from roughly 0.5 to 1 ug was reverse transcribed with random hexamers. TCRdb used MiXCR to reprocess the immunoSEQ multiplex PCR reads, holding one entry per CDR3 protein. Of around 150,000 distinct CDR3 sequences in the sample, 85% to 95% were seen once. Sequenced material: CD4+ T cells from PBMCs. The receptors here all came from a human donor with multiple sclerosis.

The V gene is TRBV29-1, the J gene TRBJ2-7; D is possibly TRBD2 (6 bases). The CDR3 is made up of 11 amino acids. CDR1 and CDR2 from the germline V gene are SQVTM and ANQGSEA. V was cut by 5 bases and J by 5 bases, with 10 bases left in between. The CDR3 loop is CSVSEGHEQYF. CDR3 DNA sequence: TGCAGCGTTTCGGAGGGCCACGAGCAGTACTTC.

The gene calls are TRBV20-1 and TRBJ1-1, with 9 positions matching TRBD1. V shed 8 bases and J 5 bases; nucleotides not matched to a gene: 12. This CDR3 spans 14 amino acids. From germline, CDR1 is DFQATT and CDR2 SNEGSKA (reference sequence). The CDR3 reads CSSDPGQGFTEAFF. The CDR3 nucleotides read TGCAGTTCTGATCCGGGACAGGGTTTTACTGAAGCTTTCTTT.

The rearrangement joins TRBV7-2 to TRBJ1-5, with D perhaps TRBD1 (6 bases). The CDR3 length is 13 residues. Between the trimmed V and J ends, which lost 4 bases and 2 bases, there was a span of 6 bases. The V gene's germline CDR1 is SGHTA and CDR2 FQGNSA. The CDR3 sequence is CASSYRGNQPQHF. For the CDR3, the DNA is TGTGCCAGCAGCTACAGGGGCAATCAGCCCCAGCATTTT.

The rearrangement joins TRBV5-4 to TRBJ2-7; D might be TRBD2 (5 bases). CDR3 length equals 15 residues. V lost 3 bases and J lost 5, with 18 bases in between. Looked up from germline, CDR1 is SGHNT and CDR2 is YYREEE (reference sequence). The DNA for the CDR3 is TGTGCCAGCAGCTCGACCCGATCCCCGCGGGACGAGCAGTACTTC. As protein: CASSSTRSPRDEQYF.

The gene calls are TRBV12-3 or TRBV12-4 and TRBJ1-5; D perhaps matches TRBD1 (5 bases). The CDR3 covers 13 residues. V shed 3 bases and J shed 2 bases, with 5 bases lying between them. In DNA, the CDR3 is TGTGCCAGCAGTTTGACAGGCAATCAGCCCCAGCATTTT. This encodes CASSLTGNQPQHF.

The gene calls are TRBV6-2 or TRBV6-3 and TRBJ2-7; 9 bases map to TRBD1. Germline loops: CDR1 MNHEY, CDR2 SVGEGT. Trimming cost V 8 bases and J 7 bases; bases outside gene matches: 12. This CDR3 region has 14 residues. The DNA of the CDR3 is TGTGCCAGCTACGGGACAGGGATCAAGATTGAGCAGTACTTC. Its protein product is CASYGTGIKIEQYF.

The chain joins TRBV7-6 to TRBJ2-7; D may be TRBD1 (6 bases). Deletions cut 5 bases from V and 1 base from J, with 21 bases between. Germline CDR1 is SGHVS and CDR2 is FNYEAQ. The CDR3 loop spans 17 amino acids. The CDR3 sequence is CASSAEPFRGGSYEQYF. DNA for the CDR3: TGTGCCAGCAGCGCCGAGCCATTCAGGGGCGGGTCCTACGAGCAGTACTTC.

The J gene is TRBJ1-2, the V gene TRBV24-1; 9 bases match TRBD1. Germline CDR1 KGHDR, CDR2 SFDVKD. The V and J ends lost 2 bases and 2 bases, in that order; junction bases with no gene match: 5. CDR3 size: 16 residues. CDR3 protein: CATSDYSGTGNYGYTF. CDR3 DNA: TGTGCCACCAGTGATTACTCGGGGACAGGGAACTATGGCTACACCTTC.

The chain recombines TRBV29-1 with TRBJ1-1; D is ambiguous. The CDR3 covers 14 residues. Trimming left V 6 bases short and J 1 base short, with 15 bases between. Germline V lookup: CDR1 SQVTM, CDR2 ANQGSEA. CDR3 region: CSVLALHSNTEAFF. In nucleotides, the CDR3 is TGCAGCGTCCTAGCTTTACACTCGAACACTGAAGCTTTCTTT.

The chain combines TRBV6-5 with TRBJ1-4; no reliable D call. The CDR3 runs to 16 residues. Per germline, CDR1 MNHEY and CDR2 SVGAGI. V lost 0 bases, J lost 0 bases, and 8 bases lay in between. The CDR3 bases are TGTGCCAGCAGTTACTCTGCCACGGCAACTAATGAAAAACTGTTTTTT. This sequence encodes CASSYSATATNEKLFF.

In this sample, this clonotype turned up once. The rearrangement joins TRBV6-5 to TRBJ2-1; D is uncertain. Looked up from germline, CDR1 is MNHEY and CDR2 is SVGAGI. The CDR3 loop spans 15 amino acids. V gave up 4 bases and J gave up 1 base, with 11 bases separating them. The CDR3 nucleotides are TGTGCCAGCAGTTCCGCTCCCGGGTCCTACAATGAGCAGTTCTTC. Residues: CASSSAPGSYNEQFF.

The rearrangement joins TRBV10-2 to TRBJ1-3, with D unresolved. This CDR3 contains 16 residues. The germline V gene has CDR1 WSHSY and CDR2 SAAADI. Trimming cost V 0 bases and J 1 base, with 10 bases left between them. The CDR3 protein is CASSESPITSGNTIYF. The CDR3 bases are TGCGCCAGCAGTGAGTCCCCTATAACGTCTGGAAACACCATATATTTT.

The chain links TRBV7-2 to TRBJ1-6; D not certain. This CDR3 spans 15 amino acids. V lost 1 base, J lost 5 bases, and 9 bases lay in between. Germline lookup yields CDR1 SGHTA and CDR2 FQGNSA. Here the CDR3 DNA reads TGTGCCAGCAGCTTAGTAAGAGAAAATAATTCACCCCTCCACTTT. As protein: CASSLVRENNSPLHF.

The V call is TRBV30, the J call TRBJ2-5, with D uncertain. Germline values: CDR1 GTSNPN, CDR2 SVGIG (reference sequence). The CDR3 totals 12 residues. V was shortened by 2 bases and J by 2 bases, with 6 bases between the two germline ends. The CDR3 is CAWSSRQETQYF. Written as DNA, the CDR3 is TGTGCCTGGAGTTCTAGACAAGAGACCCAGTACTTC.

The chain links TRBV12-3 or TRBV12-4 to TRBJ1-2; D is undetermined. There are 14 residues in the CDR3. Between the trimmed V and J ends, which lost 3 bases and 8 bases, there was a span of 16 bases. CDR3 bases: TGTGCCAGCAGTTTTAGGGCGACCGGTGGGGGCTACACCTTC. Its translation is CASSFRATGGGYTF.

V usage is TRBV24-1 and J usage is TRBJ2-7; possibly TRBD1 or TRBD2 for D (5 bases each). There are 14 residues in the CDR3. In germline, CDR1 is KGHDR, CDR2 SFDVKD. V shed 4 bases and J shed 0 bases, with 9 bases lying between them. CDR3 sequence reads: CATSEQGVSYEQYF. CDR3 nucleotide sequence: TGTGCCACCAGTGAGCAGGGAGTCTCCTACGAGCAGTACTTC.

The chain is built from TRBV20-1 and TRBJ2-7; no clear D gene. Germline-derived CDR1 and CDR2 are DFQATT and SNEGSKA (reference sequence). This CDR3 has 15 amino acids. V was cut by 0 bases and J by 2 bases, with 14 bases left in between. CDR3: CSARDQARTTYEQYF. The CDR3, as DNA: TGCAGTGCTAGAGATCAAGCACGAACTACCTACGAGCAGTACTTC.

The J gene is TRBJ1-5, the V gene TRBV18; weak D call: TRBD1 (6 bases). Germline V gene data show CDR1 as KGHSH and CDR2 as LQKENI. V shed 3 bases and J shed 0 bases, with 9 bases lying between them. The CDR3 consists of 15 residues. CDR3 residues: CASSPGQHSNQPQHF. DNA of the CDR3: TGTGCCAGCTCACCCGGACAGCATAGCAATCAGCCCCAGCATTTT.

The CDR3: CSAREDYSNQPQHF. The CDR3 nucleotides are TGCAGTGCTAGGGAAGATTATAGCAATCAGCCCCAGCATTTT. The chain joins TRBV20-1 to TRBJ1-5; D gene unclear. Trimming removed 3 bases at V and 0 bases at J, with 9 bases between. The CDR3 extends over 14 amino acids. Germline values: CDR1 DFQATT, CDR2 SNEGSKA (reference sequence).

This sequence joins TRBV20-1 and TRBJ2-5; no reliable D call. This CDR3 is built from 13 residues. Germline CDR1 reads DFQATT; CDR2 reads SNEGSKA (reference sequence). V lost 3 bases and J 2 bases, leaving 10 bases between the germline ends. In DNA, the CDR3 is TGCAGTGCTAGGTCCCCGGATCAAGAGACCCAGTACTTC. Translating it yields CSARSPDQETQYF.

In its sample, this clonotype was seen once. This sequence joins TRBV20-1 and TRBJ1-5; D is uncertain. Germline loops: CDR1 DFQATT, CDR2 SNEGSKA (reference sequence). Trimming pared 3 bases from V and 1 base from J, leaving 10 bases between. The CDR3 is 14 residues long. The CDR3 spells CSASPRFSNQPQHF. The CDR3 coding sequence is TGCAGTGCTAGCCCCAGATTCAGCAATCAGCCCCAGCATTTT.

The chain couples TRBV15 to TRBJ2-7; 12 nucleotides match TRBD2. CDR1 and CDR2 from the germline V gene are LNHNV and YYDKDF (reference sequence). The J segment lost 4 bases and the V segment lost 2 bases, leaving 3 bases of the junction unmatched. The CDR3 totals 15 residues. CDR3 sequence: CATSRRTSGIYEQYF. DNA of the CDR3: TGTGCCACCAGCAGAAGGACTAGCGGGATTTACGAGCAGTACTTC. Full variable domain (rest looked up from reference TRBV15 and TRBJ2-7): DAMVIQNPRYQVTQFGKPVTLSCSQTLNHNVMYWYQQKSSQAPKLLFHYYDKDFNNEADTPDNFQSRRPNTSFCFLDIRSPGLGDTAMYLCATSRRTSGIYEQYFGPGTRLTVT.

This sequence joins TRBV29-1 and TRBJ1-4; a possible D gene is TRBD1 (5 bases). The CDR3 has 13 amino acids. Trimming stripped 3 bases from V and 8 bases from J, with 13 bases between. Germline V lookup: CDR1 SQVTM, CDR2 ANQGSEA. CDR3 sequence (DNA): TGCAGCGTTGACCAGGGAAGGAGGGAAAAACTGTTTTTT. Protein product: CSVDQGRREKLFF. Full variable domain (rest looked up from reference TRBV29-1 and TRBJ1-4): SAVISQKPSRDICQRGTSLTIQCQVDSQVTMMFWYRQQPGQSLTLIATANQGSEATYESGFVIDKFPISRPNLTFSTLTVSNMSPEDSSIYLCSVDQGRREKLFFGSGTQLSVL.